The 7 T cell receptor beta chains below come from one sample, sequenced in a study of Graves' ophthalmopathy and Graves' hyperthyroidism. TCR beta CDR3 regions were amplified from RNA transcripts. HTBI-primed first-round RT-PCR preceded second-round multiplex PCR. TCRdb ran MiXCR on the multiplex PCR reads and lists one entry per CDR3 protein. The repertoire includes 350,000 to 400,000 distinct CDR3 sequences, around 18% of them detected once, and 1.5% to 2% sits in the top ten. The sequenced sample consisted of peripheral blood. Every receptor here comes from a woman between 18 and 29 years old with Graves' ophthalmopathy.

The genes are TRBV20-1 and TRBJ1-1; tentative D call: TRBD1 (5 bases). The CDR3 sequence is 13 residues long. Deletions cut 3 bases from V and 5 bases from J, with 13 bases between. CDR1 is DFQATT, CDR2 SNEGSKA, per germline (reference sequence). The CDR3, as DNA: TGCAGTGCTAGTCAGTCAGGGTGGACTGAAGCTTTCTTT. Translated, it gives CSASQSGWTEAFF.

V gene TRBV6-4 combines with J gene TRBJ1-1; no reliable D call. V lost 6 bases, J lost 3 bases, and 8 bases lay in between. Per the germline V gene, CDR1 is MRHNA and CDR2 is SNTAGT. CDR3 length: 12 residues. The CDR3 loop reads CASSDTDTEAFF. The CDR3 DNA reads TGTGCCAGCAGCGATACAGACACTGAAGCTTTCTTT.

This clonotype was detected many times. The chain links TRBV20-1 to TRBJ1-1; D is undetermined. Trimming cost V 5 bases and J 0 bases, with 22 bases left between them. Germline V gives CDR1 DFQATT, CDR2 SNEGSKA (reference sequence). CDR3 length: 17 residues. CDR3 region: CSASVLQVGRLNTEAFF. In nucleotides, the CDR3 is TGCAGTGCTTCCGTGCTCCAGGTTGGGCGTTTGAACACTGAAGCTTTCTTT.

This clonotype was observed many times. The chain links TRBV27 to TRBJ1-2; D remains ambiguous. CDR1 and CDR2 from the germline V gene are MNHEY and SMNVEV (reference sequence). This CDR3 spans 16 amino acids. The V end was cut by 5 bases, the J end by 3 bases, with 19 bases between. The CDR3 spells CASSNQQTGNHYGYTF. The CDR3 nucleotides read TGTGCCAGCAGTAACCAACAAACGGGGAACCACTATGGCTACACCTTC.

This clonotype was counted many times. V gene TRBV6-5 combines with J gene TRBJ1-5, with TRBD1 identical over 7 bases. The V gene end was trimmed by 4 bases and the J gene end by 2 bases; junction bases not matched to a gene: 8. This CDR3 comprises 16 residues. Germline assignment: CDR1 MNHEY and CDR2 SVGAGI. The CDR3 loop reads CASSLRDRDGNQPQHF. CDR3 DNA: TGTGCCAGCAGTTTACGAGACAGGGATGGCAATCAGCCCCAGCATTTT.

This chain links TRBV7-2 with TRBJ1-2; tentatively, D is TRBD1 (5 bases). Germline V gives CDR1 SGHTA, CDR2 FQGNSA. The length of the CDR3 is 13 residues. Trimming left V 2 bases short and J 4 bases short, with 8 bases between. The CDR3 nucleotides read TGTGCCAGCAGCTTAAACCAGGGCTATGGCTACACCTTC. Its protein is CASSLNQGYGYTF.

This chain links TRBV7-2 with TRBJ2-4; D may be TRBD2 (6 bases). V lost 5 bases and J lost 8, with 22 bases in between. CDR1 and CDR2 from the germline V gene are SGHTA and FQGNSA. The CDR3 is made up of 16 amino acids. This chain's CDR3 is CASSPGARGLIDIQYF. In DNA form, the CDR3 reads TGTGCCAGCAGCCCCGGGGCGCGGGGATTGATTGACATTCAGTACTTC.